This T cell receptor beta chain came from a study of Ad26.COV2.S vaccination and SARS-CoV-2 variants (dated by TCRdb to the early 2020s). Regarding the study in general: Donors in the vaccine arm were drawn from COV1001, a phase I-IIa trial of Ad26.COV2.S in healthy adults that was multicentre, randomized, double-blind and placebo-controlled. Ad26.COV2.S was given intramuscularly at 5x10^10 or 1x10^11 viral particles, as a single shot or as two shots 56 days apart. TCRbeta repertoire sequencing served as the tool for gauging how specific and how broad the SARS-CoV-2-reactive T cell receptors were following Ad26.COV2.S vaccination. The TCR-sequenced set comprised about 32 samples: some 19 Ad26.COV2.S vaccine recipients, 5 placebo recipients and 8 SARS-CoV-2 convalescent individuals. Participants in the trial were split at random into five groups of five each, receiving low-dose or high-dose Ad26.COV2.S once or twice, or else placebo on both occasions. Throughout the experiments and outcome assessment, investigators stayed blinded to trial group allocation.

TCRbeta CDR3 regions were sequenced with the immunoSEQ Assay. After extraction, genomic DNA underwent amplification by bias-controlled multiplex PCR, followed by high-throughput sequencing. Under the source paper's analysis protocol: To quantify the absolute abundance of every unique TCRbeta CDR3 region, sequences were collapsed and filtered. T cell fraction was estimated by normalizing TCRbeta template counts to usable DNA, with usable DNA measured through amplification of reference genes found in all nucleated cells. Repertoire TCRs were annotated as SARS-CoV-2-specific by exact matching of V gene, CDR3 amino acid sequence and J gene to a known reactive TCR set. MIRA supplied the reference SARS-CoV-2 TCR set, which was filtered for enrichment in COVID-19-positive ImmuneCODE repertoires so that public or cross-reactive TCRs were removed. Using the MIRA antigens, annotated TCRs were further analysed by specific ORF or by position within an ORF. Depth was the summed frequency of annotated unique rearrangements, while breadth was defined as annotated unique rearrangements over total unique productive rearrangements. Group comparisons of TCR breadth used two-sided Wilcoxon rank-sum tests. TCRdb carries this immuneACCESS record with in-frame sequences only. Its versions omit some clonotypes, under half of them owing to an unresolved V gene in the studies checked, with the rest unexplained. The DNA was the basis for D and trimming; V, J and clone size are from that table. For this sample there are about 350,000 clones; roughly 90% appear just once. The ten largest clones add up to approximately 4.5% of the sample.

Study-wide conclusions, independent of this receptor: The study was not powered to compare responses between vaccine doses or regimens. After vaccination, substantial breadth of spike-specific CD8+ and CD4+ T cell responses was reported. Compared with placebo recipients, Ad26.COV2.S recipients showed higher spike-specific TCR breadth (P = 0.0014). Vaccine and placebo recipients had comparable non-spike TCR breadth, which fits with the vaccine containing only spike. The authors noted that total T cell responses may have been underestimated by the TCR breadth and depth analyses.

The CDR3 runs 13 amino acids, cysteine and phenylalanine included. The entry retains the CDR3 DNA only, 39 bases that are in frame from base 1. Per the germline V gene (reference sequence), SEHNR is the CDR1 and FQNEAQ is the CDR2. At the junction V is shortened by 2 bases and J by 11 bases, with 16 bases in between. The treatment or condition label corresponds to: around 19 received Ad26.COV2.S at low or high dose, single or two shots; several received placebo; per-sample allocation not given. For vaccine and placebo recipients, the sequenced repertoires came from samples collected on day 63 after the first injection. Cohort 1b enrolled about two dozen adults aged 18-55 years at a single site in Boston, USA, between 29 July and 7 August 2020. Ad26.COV2.S was a replication-incompetent adenovirus type 26 vector that expressed a prefusion-stabilized SARS-CoV-2 spike protein derived from the original Wuhan strain.

Concerning this clone itself: No antigen is known for it. No per-base quality is available; no much larger clone lies one base away.

The source is a person between 18 and 65 years old who received the Ad26.COV2.S COVID-19 vaccine or a placebo. Recombination connected TRBV7-9 to TRBJ2-7; the D gene is possibly TRBD1, with 5 bases matching. The specimen comprised peripheral blood, sampled in a trial of Ad26.COV2.S vaccine versus placebo. CDR3 sequence: CASSLREQAPEYF. The DNA reads as follows: TGTGCCAGCAGCTTACGAGAACAGGCCCCGGAGTACTTC. Where the CDR3 stops, the reference TRBV7-9 and TRBJ2-7 genes take over; the full variable domain is DTGVSQNPRHKITKRGQNVTFRCDPISEHNRLYWYRQTLGQGPEFLTYFQNEAQLEKSRLLSDRFSAERPKGSFSTLEIQRTEQGDSAMYLCASSLREQAPEYFGPGTRLTVT.